The 9 T cell receptor beta chains below come from one sample, sequenced in a study of blood T cell repertoires in COVID-19. Sequencing was performed with immunoSEQ multiplex PCR; in TCRdb, only in-frame clones are kept and a portion is missing. The sample lists around 270,000 clones, approximately 90% occurring once. The sequenced material came from peripheral blood. Receptors were obtained from a man in his thirties or forties with acute or convalescent COVID-19.

This chain connects TRBV19 to TRBJ1-3, with D perhaps matching TRBD1 (6 bases). The CDR3 spans 15 residues. V lost 9 bases, J lost 0 bases, and 15 bases lay in between. Looked up from germline, CDR1 is LNHDA and CDR2 is SQIVND (reference sequence). The CDR3 bases are TGTGCCAGCAAGGACACAGGGTTCTCTGGAAACACCATATATTTT. Translated, it gives CASKDTGFSGNTIYF.

The chain recombines TRBV4-1 with TRBJ1-2; D is ambiguous. CDR1 is MGHRA and CDR2 is YSYEKL in the germline V gene. V was cut by 1 base and J by 8 bases, with 20 bases left in between. The CDR3 loop spans 16 amino acids. CDR3 coding DNA: TGCGCCAGCAGCCAAGGAGCTGGCCCCTCCGGAGGCGGCTACACCTTC. This sequence encodes CASSQGAGPSGGGYTF.

The chain combines TRBV24-1 with TRBJ2-1; 13 bases match TRBD2. Unmatched junction bases numbered 15, after V lost 3 bases and J lost 8 bases. The CDR3 contains 19 residues. Germline V gene data show CDR1 as KGHDR and CDR2 as SFDVKD. CDR3 in amino acids: CATSDGPRLAGGRQDEQFF. The CDR3 DNA reads as TGTGCCACCAGTGATGGACCGAGACTAGCGGGAGGCCGACAGGATGAGCAGTTCTTC.

The chain joins TRBV14 to TRBJ2-7; TRBD1 matches 7 bases. V dropped 6 bases and J dropped 2; count of bases not matched to a gene: 7. Germline V lookup: CDR1 SGHDN, CDR2 FVKESK. This CDR3 has 14 amino acids. The CDR3 loop is CASSQPGTAYEQYF. The CDR3 DNA reads TGTGCCAGCAGTCAACCTGGGACAGCCTACGAGCAGTACTTC. The complete variable domain, with remaining parts taken from reference TRBV14 and TRBJ2-7, reads EAGVTQFPSHSVIEKGQTVTLRCDPISGHDNLYWYRRVMGKEIKFLLHFVKESKQDESGMPNNRFLAERTGGTYSTLKVQPAELEDSGVYFCASSQPGTAYEQYFGPGTRLTVT.

The gene calls are TRBV4-2 and TRBJ2-1; D might be TRBD2 (7 bases). Trimming stripped 1 base from V and 3 bases from J, with 19 bases between. Germline lookup yields CDR1 LGHNA and CDR2 YNFKEQ. The CDR3 consists of 18 residues. The CDR3: CASSQALRLGGLYNEQFF. The CDR3 DNA is TGTGCCAGCAGCCAAGCTCTCCGGTTGGGGGGGCTCTACAATGAGCAGTTCTTC.

The chain is built from TRBV2 and TRBJ1-5; tentative D call: TRBD1 (5 bases). V gave up 5 bases and J gave up 1 base, with 15 bases separating them. This CDR3 is built from 16 residues. CDR1 and CDR2 (germline): SNHLY, FYNNEI. The chain's CDR3 is CASSPPGVTSNQPQHF. The CDR3 DNA sequence: TGTGCCAGCAGTCCTCCGGGGGTTACAAGCAATCAGCCCCAGCATTTT.

In DNA, the CDR3 is TGTGCCAGCAGCCTACAGGGGATGAATTCACCCCTCCACTTT. It is translated as CASSLQGMNSPLHF. The rearrangement uses TRBV7-9 and TRBJ1-6; 7 bases are a match to TRBD1. Losses at the gene ends were 5 bases for V and 7 bases for J; bases not matched to a gene: 5. The CDR3 spans 14 residues. Germline lookup yields CDR1 SEHNR and CDR2 FQNEAQ (reference sequence).

This chain links TRBV5-1 with TRBJ1-2; 9 bases align to TRBD1. J lost 5 bases, V lost 3 bases, and 8 bases had no gene match. The CDR3 extends over 15 amino acids. Germline V gene data show CDR1 as SGHRS and CDR2 as YFSETQ. CDR3: CASSSNPGTGYGYTF. CDR3 nucleotides: TGCGCCAGCAGCTCGAACCCCGGGACAGGGTATGGCTACACCTTC.

V gene TRBV6-5 combines with J gene TRBJ2-7, with 7 positions matching TRBD2. V shed 6 bases and J 0 bases; nucleotides not matched to a gene: 5. Germline V gives CDR1 MNHEY, CDR2 SVGAGI. CDR3 length equals 14 residues. The CDR3 region has the DNA TGTGCCAGCAGCGGGGGGTATAGCTCCTACGAGCAGTACTTC. It encodes CASSGGYSSYEQYF.